One and the same sample provided the 27 T cell receptor beta chains below, sequenced in a study of shared clonotypes between healthy human individuals (TCRdb year 2020). The protocol used for the library was the immunoSEQ multiplex PCR assay. TCRdb's version of the immuneACCESS table is confined to in-frame rearrangements and falls short of the full clone set. An unresolved V gene accounts for under half of the shortfall where checked; the remainder is of unknown origin. This sample holds 950,000 to 1,100,000 clones; approximately 76% were observed only once. 1.4% of the sample is in the top ten clones. The sample taken for sequencing was memory CD4+ T cells sorted from blood. The intended sense of this specimen's cell subset or site label: CD45RA-negative fraction. Source of these receptors: a man aged 18 to 29 in good health.

This clone was recorded a few times. The chain employs TRBV5-5 and TRBJ2-2, with D possibly TRBD1 on 6 matching bases. The V gene lost 1 base and the J gene lost 0 bases, with 7 bases spanning the gap. Germline-derived CDR1 and CDR2 are SGHKS and YYEKEE (reference sequence). CDR3 size: 15 residues. The DNA of the CDR3 is TGTGCCAGCAGCTTGAAGGGGGCGAACACCGGGGAGCTGTTTTTT. Its translation: CASSLKGANTGELFF.

The rearrangement links TRBV28 to TRBJ1-2, with D maybe TRBD1 (5 bases). The CDR3 length is 12 residues. V was pared by 10 bases and J by 4 bases, with 13 bases between. Germline V gene lookup returns CDR1 MDHEN and CDR2 SYDVKM. For the CDR3, the DNA is TGTGCCACCGAGGACAACCGCTATGGCTACACCTTC. Protein: CATEDNRYGYTF.

As for this clone: This likely came from a read error, as a far larger clone is one base away. The V gene is TRBV27, the J gene TRBJ2-6, with D maybe TRBD1 (5 bases). The germline V gene has CDR1 MNHEY and CDR2 SMNVEV (reference sequence). V shed 2 bases and J shed 0 bases, with 5 bases lying between them. The CDR3 is 15 amino acids. CDR3 sequence reads: CASSLDSSGANVLTF. CDR3 bases: TGTGCCAGCAGTTTAGACAGCTCTGGGGCCAACGTCCTGACTTTC.

V is TRBV19 and J is TRBJ2-6; D might be TRBD1 or TRBD2, each matching 5 bases. The CDR3 consists of 18 residues. Germline CDR1 and CDR2: LNHDA and SQIVND (reference sequence). V was shortened by 4 bases and J by 0 bases, with 16 bases between the two germline ends. The CDR3 DNA sequence: TGTGCCAGTAGTAACCCCGGGACGGGGATCTCTGGGGCCAACGTCCTGACTTTC. It yields the protein CASSNPGTGISGANVLTF. Supplemented by reference TRBV19 and TRBJ2-6, the full variable domain reads DGGITQSPKYLFRKEGQNVTLSCEQNLNHDAMYWYRQDPGQGLRLIYYSQIVNDFQKGDIAEGYSVSREKKESFPLTVTSAQKNPTAFYLCASSNPGTGISGANVLTFGAGSRLTVL.

This chain uses TRBV19 with TRBJ1-1; 9 bases are a match to TRBD1. V gave up 7 bases and J gave up 0 bases; unmatched junction bases: 6. CDR3 length: 15 residues. The germline gives CDR1 LNHDA, CDR2 SQIVND (reference sequence). Written as DNA, the CDR3 is TGTGCCAGTACCCAACAGGGGGCTTTGAACACTGAAGCTTTCTTT. The encoded protein is CASTQQGALNTEAFF.

The chain links TRBV7-9 to TRBJ1-1; D not resolved. This CDR3 has 15 amino acids. Trimming left V 5 bases short and J 3 bases short, with 16 bases between. From germline, CDR1 is SEHNR and CDR2 FQNEAQ (reference sequence). CDR3 in amino acids: CASSPQPGYDTEAFF. The CDR3 DNA reads as TGTGCCAGCAGCCCCCAACCCGGATATGACACTGAAGCTTTCTTT.

The chain couples TRBV6-5 to TRBJ2-6, with D perhaps assigned TRBD1 or TRBD2 (5 bases each). Trimming stripped 7 bases from V and 2 bases from J, with 12 bases between. This CDR3 comprises 15 residues. Per germline, CDR1 MNHEY and CDR2 SVGAGI. The CDR3 spells CASMRGTTGANVLTF. CDR3 bases: TGTGCCAGCATGAGGGGAACCACTGGGGCCAACGTCCTGACTTTC.

This chain uses TRBV19 with TRBJ1-5, with 9 nucleotides matching TRBD1. The length of the CDR3 is 14 residues. V shed 11 bases and J 2 bases; nucleotides not matched to a gene: 7. Looked up from germline, CDR1 is LNHDA and CDR2 is SQIVND (reference sequence). CDR3 nucleotides: TGTGCCTCCCAGCGGGACAGGGGCAATCAGCCCCAGCATTTT. It codes for CASQRDRGNQPQHF.

The chain recombines TRBV19 with TRBJ1-2, with no clear D. Germline V gives CDR1 LNHDA, CDR2 SQIVND (reference sequence). This CDR3 has 13 residues. V lost 5 bases and J lost 8, with 15 bases in between. This CDR3 reads CASSLPDGRGYTF. In DNA, the CDR3 is TGTGCCAGTAGTCTCCCGGACGGACGGGGCTACACCTTC.

This clone was seen more than once but under ten times. A much bigger clone sits one base away, suggesting this may be a read error. The chain recombines TRBV7-2 with TRBJ2-5; no clear D gene. V lost 4 bases and J lost 2, with 2 bases in between. CDR3 length equals 11 residues. The germline CDR1 and CDR2 sequences are SGHTA and FQGNSA. The CDR3 nucleotides are TGTGCCAGCAGCTGGCAAGAGACCCAGTACTTC. Translating it yields CASSWQETQYF. Combining the CDR3 with reference TRBV7-2 and TRBJ2-5 gives the whole variable domain GAGVSQSPSNKVTEKGKDVELRCDPISGHTALYWYRQSLGQGLEFLIYFQGNSAPDKSGLPSDRFSAERTGGSVSTLTIQRTQQEDSAVYLCASSWQETQYFGPGTRLLVL.

This chain connects TRBV28 to TRBJ2-7; D perhaps matches TRBD2 (7 bases). Germline V gene lookup returns CDR1 MDHEN and CDR2 SYDVKM. V was clipped by 2 bases and J by 6 bases, with 14 bases between them. The CDR3 covers 14 residues. CDR3 sequence (DNA): TGTGCCAGCAGTTTAGGCGGGGGCACGGGCGAGCAGTACTTC. As protein: CASSLGGGTGEQYF.

V gene TRBV5-1 combines with J gene TRBJ2-7; 10 bases match TRBD1. The V segment lost 3 bases and the J segment 7 bases; nucleotides outside the gene matches: 10. This CDR3 is built from 15 residues. Germline lookup yields CDR1 SGHRS and CDR2 YFSETQ. This CDR3 is CASSSSGTGAWEQYF. The CDR3 region has the DNA TGCGCCAGCAGCTCCTCCGGGACAGGGGCGTGGGAGCAGTACTTC.

The genes are TRBV10-2 and TRBJ2-3, with D unclear. Germline assignment: CDR1 WSHSY and CDR2 SAAADI. CDR3 size: 11 residues. Trimming left V 5 bases short and J 6 bases short, with 6 bases between. Here the CDR3 reads CASSNRDTQYF. Here the CDR3 DNA reads TGCGCCAGCAGTAATCGGGATACGCAGTATTTT.

In this sample, this clone turned up once. The chain joins TRBV13 to TRBJ1-1; D gene uncertain. Trimming removed 4 bases from V and 0 bases from J, with 9 bases in between. The CDR3 is 14 residues long. Per the germline V gene, CDR1 is PRHDT and CDR2 is FYEKMQ (reference sequence). The CDR3 region is CASSYRKVNTEAFF. As DNA, the CDR3 is TGTGCCAGCAGCTATCGTAAAGTGAACACTGAAGCTTTCTTT.

V and J are TRBV11-3 and TRBJ2-5; D may match TRBD1 or TRBD2 (5 bases each). Trimming removed 4 bases at V and 5 bases at J, with 14 bases between. Germline lookup yields CDR1 SGHNT and CDR2 YENEEA. There are 14 residues in the CDR3. CDR3 residues: CASSYGTLGETQYF. In nucleotides, the CDR3 is TGTGCCAGCAGCTACGGGACCCTAGGGGAGACCCAGTACTTC.

This chain links TRBV11-2 with TRBJ2-2, with 8 nucleotides matching TRBD1. Germline lookup yields CDR1 SGHAT and CDR2 FQNNGV. The CDR3 loop spans 17 amino acids. The V and J ends lost 5 bases and 6 bases, in that order; junction bases with no gene match: 14. The CDR3 spells CASSLTWTGRLAGELFF. The CDR3 region has the DNA TGTGCCAGCAGCCTTACCTGGACAGGGAGGTTGGCCGGGGAGCTGTTTTTT.

The chain links TRBV4-3 to TRBJ2-1; no firm D call. The CDR3 is 12 amino acids. Germline-derived CDR1 and CDR2 are LGHNA and YSLEER. Trimming took 2 bases from V and 5 from J, leaving 4 bases between them. CDR3 amino acids: CASSQLNNEQFF. Here the CDR3 DNA reads TGCGCCAGCAGCCAACTCAACAATGAGCAGTTCTTC.

This clone was seen a few times. The chain has TRBV19 and TRBJ2-7; D ambiguous. The CDR3 is 13 amino acids. V was cut by 7 bases and J by 6 bases, with 16 bases left in between. In germline, CDR1 is LNHDA, CDR2 SQIVND (reference sequence). In DNA, the CDR3 is TGTGCCAGTAAGGAGACCATAGGGCGCGAGCAGTACTTC. This translates into CASKETIGREQYF.

CDR3 region: CASSTAVFTGELFF. The CDR3 nucleotides are TGTGCCAGCTCAACGGCAGTTTTTACCGGGGAGCTGTTTTTT. This chain links TRBV9 with TRBJ2-2; D unresolved. The V end was cut by 7 bases, the J end by 5 bases, with 15 bases between. This CDR3 has 14 amino acids. In germline, CDR1 is SGDLS, CDR2 YYNGEE.

The chain is built from TRBV5-1 and TRBJ2-1; possible D gene TRBD1, 5 bases. Germline lookup yields CDR1 SGHRS and CDR2 YFSETQ. The CDR3 runs 15 residues. With 2 bases removed from V and 3 bases from J, the gap between germline ends came to 12 bases. CDR3 loop: CASSLSGFDYNEQFF. The CDR3, as DNA: TGCGCCAGCAGCTTATCAGGGTTCGACTACAATGAGCAGTTCTTC. Complete variable domain (other parts from reference TRBV5-1 and TRBJ2-1): KAGVTQTPRYLIKTRGQQVTLSCSPISGHRSVSWYQQTPGQGLQFLFEYFSETQRNKGNFPGRFSGRQFSNSRSEMNVSTLELGDSALYLCASSLSGFDYNEQFFGPGTRLTVL.

The genes are TRBV7-3 and TRBJ1-2, with D unclear. Germline CDR1 reads SGHTA; CDR2 reads FQGTGA. V was shortened by 6 bases and J by 4 bases, with 12 bases between the two germline ends. The CDR3 extends over 13 amino acids. Here the CDR3 DNA reads TGTGCCAGCAGTTTATCTCCCCTCTATGGCTACACCTTC. This translates into CASSLSPLYGYTF.

This clone showed up just a few times. This sequence joins TRBV19 and TRBJ1-5, with 8 bases matching TRBD1. Germline CDR1 and CDR2: LNHDA and SQIVND (reference sequence). The J segment lost 3 bases and the V segment lost 5 bases, leaving 6 bases of the junction unmatched. The CDR3 is 15 amino acids. Here the CDR3 reads CASSSGQGYNQPQHF. DNA of the CDR3: TGTGCCAGTAGTTCAGGACAGGGTTACAATCAGCCCCAGCATTTT.

Note on this clone: Other DNA sequences in this sample translate to the same CDR3. The chain couples TRBV5-4 to TRBJ2-7, with D unresolved. Germline CDR1 SGHNT, CDR2 YYREEE (reference sequence). CDR3 length: 13 residues. The V end lost 1 base, the J end lost 3 bases, and 8 bases lay between the germline ends. The CDR3 is CASSLSGVYEQYF. As DNA, the CDR3 is TGTGCCAGCAGCTTGTCAGGTGTCTACGAGCAGTACTTC.

V usage is TRBV2 and J usage is TRBJ1-1; 7 bases line up with TRBD1. The V gene end was trimmed by 6 bases and the J gene end by 7 bases; junction bases not matched to a gene: 5. The germline V gene encodes CDR1 SNHLY and CDR2 FYNNEI. There are 12 residues in the CDR3. The CDR3 DNA reads as TGTGCCAGCAGAGAGAACAGGGGTGAAGCTTTCTTT. This gives the protein CASRENRGEAFF.

Concerning this clone itself: Other DNA sequences within the sample encode an identical CDR3. The rearrangement uses TRBV6-6 and TRBJ1-1; TRBD1 might be the D (5 bases). Trimming took 0 bases from V and 6 from J, leaving 11 bases between them. Germline V gives CDR1 MNHNY, CDR2 SVGAGI (reference sequence). The CDR3 totals 14 residues. The CDR3 DNA reads as TGTGCCAGCAGTTACTCTGGGGGGAAAGCTGAAGCTTTCTTT. Protein sequence: CASSYSGGKAEAFF.

J is TRBJ2-5 and V is TRBV30, with 9 bases fitting TRBD1. Near its end, the DNA agrees better with TRBJ2-7, so the J call may be wrong. Germline V gene sequence: CDR1 GTSNPN, CDR2 SVGIG (reference sequence). This CDR3 is built from 15 residues. The DNA for the CDR3 is TGTGCCTGGAGTGTAACTGGGACAGGGATTTACGAGCAGTACTTC. Amino acids: CAWSVTGTGIYEQYF.

The gene calls are TRBV7-2 and TRBJ1-2; tentative D call: TRBD1 (5 bases). Germline values: CDR1 SGHTA, CDR2 FQGNSA. The CDR3 has 14 residues. The V end was cut by 1 base, the J end by 4 bases, with 10 bases between. The CDR3 loop is CASSLESDTYGYTF. CDR3 DNA sequence: TGTGCCAGCAGCTTAGAGTCGGACACCTATGGCTACACCTTC. Full variable domain (outside the CDR3, taken from reference TRBV7-2 and TRBJ1-2): GAGVSQSPSNKVTEKGKDVELRCDPISGHTALYWYRQSLGQGLEFLIYFQGNSAPDKSGLPSDRFSAERTGGSVSTLTIQRTQQEDSAVYLCASSLESDTYGYTFGSGTRLTVV.